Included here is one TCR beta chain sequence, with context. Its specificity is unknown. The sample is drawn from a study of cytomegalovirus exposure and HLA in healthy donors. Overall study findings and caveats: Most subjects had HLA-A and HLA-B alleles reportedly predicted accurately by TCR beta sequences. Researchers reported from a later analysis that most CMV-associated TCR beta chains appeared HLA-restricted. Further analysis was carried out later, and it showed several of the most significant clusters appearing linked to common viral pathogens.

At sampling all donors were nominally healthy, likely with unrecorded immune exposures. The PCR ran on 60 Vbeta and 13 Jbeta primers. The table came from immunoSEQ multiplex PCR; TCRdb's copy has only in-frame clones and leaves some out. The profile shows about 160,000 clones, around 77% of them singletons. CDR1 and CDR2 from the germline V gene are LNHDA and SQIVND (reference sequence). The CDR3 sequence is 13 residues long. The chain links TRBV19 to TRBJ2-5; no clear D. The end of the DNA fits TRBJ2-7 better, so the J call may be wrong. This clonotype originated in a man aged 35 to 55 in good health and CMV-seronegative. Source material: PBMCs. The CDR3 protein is CASSIGHPYEQYF. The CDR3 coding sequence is TGTGCCAGTAGTATAGGACACCCCTACGAGCAGTACTTC.